This TCR beta chain emerged from a study of low-dose radiotherapy and immunotherapy resistance in tumors (dated by TCRdb to 2022 to 2024). Describing the broader study: Cohort 1 received 0.5 Gy per fraction every 2 weeks, with a prescribed total PTV dose of 6.5 Gy. Eight patients were included in the translational analysis, namely three from the first dose cohort plus the first five from the second dose cohort. Patients took aspirin 300 mg orally once daily for four cycles, starting on cycle 1 day 1. Trial participants were not randomized into treatment groups. Nivolumab was administered intravenously as a 240 mg flat dose every two weeks, and ipilimumab was administered intravenously at 1 mg/kg every six weeks. Intravenous cyclophosphamide at 200 mg/m2 was administered every two weeks, one day ahead of each radiation and immunotherapy administration. For Cohort 2, the dose was 1 Gy per fraction given every two weeks, adding up to 13 Gy in total across 26 weeks.

Comments on this clonotype: Its antigen specificity is not known. No much larger clonotype is one base removed from it; base qualities were not supplied.

Deletion took 6 bases off V and 4 bases off J, with a span of 12 bases between the germline ends. The germline V gene (reference sequence) provides CDR1 LNHDA and CDR2 SQIVND. Including the terminal cysteine and phenylalanine, the CDR3 comprises 13 residues. Only the CDR3 DNA stays, 39 bases, in frame from base 1. Taken with the paper, the label for time point translates to: after trial treatment. This specimen's treatment or condition label, interpreted: LDRT plus nivolumab, ipilimumab, low-dose cyclophosphamide and aspirin (RACIN trial). The donors came from RACIN, which was a single-arm phase I dose-escalation trial that paired nivolumab and ipilimumab with aspirin, low-dose cyclophosphamide and low-dose radiotherapy. To be eligible, a patient needed to have an advanced solid tumor that was TIL-negative. Sequencing relied on an Illumina HiSeq 2500. Superscript III and a set of TRAV- and TRBV-specific primers were used to synthesize first-strand cDNA, so that both TCRalpha and TCRbeta chains were covered. A roughly 18-cycle PCR with Phusion amplified the TCRs, pairing a constant-region primer with the adapter that was attached to the V primers. Amplification of the isolated mRNA was done with the MessageAmp II aRNA Amplification Kit, which involved a roughly 16-hour in vitro transcription at 37 degrees C. mRNA for TCR sequencing was isolated with the Dynabeads mRNA DIRECT Purification Kit. Indexed Illumina adapters were added in a second Phusion PCR of about 26 cycles, and the PCR products were purified with AMPure XP beads. The authors' analysis ran thus. Using custom Perl scripts, TCR sequences that encoded the same protein were pooled, out-of-frame sequences were dropped, and the abundance of each clonotype was calculated. TCR sequences supported by only a single read were excluded from analysis. The metrics used to describe the repertoires included Shannon entropy, Gini index, clonality, richness, and the frequency of TCRs shared between repertoires. The public reads were reanalyzed by TCRdb: fastp trimming at Q25, MiXCR alignment, in-frame beta chains only. Identical CDR3 protein sequences are pooled into one entry, listed with their most common genes and DNA. The V and J calls reflect TCRdb's pipeline rather than the authors' work. The sample table contains under 70,000 distinct CDR3 sequences; only one count was recorded for less than 30% of them. Clones ranked in the top ten supply approximately 6.4% of the sample.

The rearrangement combines TRBV19 with TRBJ1-2; the D gene identity is not certain. Sequences were derived from PBMCs, sampled after low-dose radiotherapy plus immunotherapy. This TCR derives from a male donor with prostate cancer. The DNA sequence is TGTGCCAGTAGCCCCGGACTCTCCTATGGCTACACCTTC. Its translation reads: CASSPGLSYGYTF.